This T cell receptor (beta chain) emerged from a study of cytomegalovirus exposure and HLA in healthy donors. Study-wide findings and caveats: Researchers counted 150 to 200 TCR beta chains as cytomegalovirus-associated. Through in vitro validation, a few CMV-associated chains were shown to be specific for CMV antigens. One later analysis, an examination of the approximately 130 validation repertoires, found that first-cohort TCR clusters tended to co-occur in them.

CDR3 length: 12 residues. Germline V lookup: CDR1 MNHEY, CDR2 SMNVEV (reference sequence). Trimming took off 5 bases at V and 3 bases at J, with 8 bases between the two ends. Only in-frame clones appear in the TCRdb table, and some are missing; sequencing was by immunoSEQ multiplex PCR. The sample has 250,000 to 350,000 clones, 88% seen once; the top ten hold approximately 0.9%. Of note for this clone: Its antigen is as yet unknown.

Sequenced sample: PBMCs. The receptor was isolated from a woman between 18 and 29 years old in good health and CMV-seronegative. The chain combines TRBV27 with TRBJ2-7; D not certain. Here the CDR3 reads CASSQLGYEQYF. The CDR3 coding sequence is TGTGCCAGCAGTCAACTTGGCTACGAGCAGTACTTC.